This TCR beta chain was documented in a study of shared clonotypes between healthy human individuals. The protocol was immunoSEQ multiplex PCR, while the TCRdb copy is restricted to in-frame clones and leaves out a portion. The sample has approximately 620,000 clones; less than 98% are singletons. The V gene lost 5 bases and the J gene lost 0 bases, with 16 bases spanning the gap. Germline V CDR1 and CDR2: MNHNY, SVGAGI (reference sequence). The CDR3 contains 16 residues. V gene TRBV6-6 combines with J gene TRBJ1-2, with D unclear. The receptor was derived from a woman aged 25 to 39 in good health. Material: naive CD4+ T cells sorted from blood. Subset indicated: CD45RA+ positively selected. CDR3 nucleotides: TGTGCCAGCAGTCCAAGGACGGTCCCCTCTAACTATGGCTACACCTTC. The encoded protein is CASSPRTVPSNYGYTF.